This TCR beta chain was sequenced in a study of T-cell reconstitution after alpha-beta-depleted transplantation in children. Germline-derived CDR1 and CDR2 are SGHRS and YFSETQ. The CDR3 loop spans 13 amino acids. Trimming shortened V by 1 base and J by 5 bases, and 8 bases separated the two germline ends. Preparation of the TCRbeta library used unique molecular identifiers. Using its own MiXCR run on the PCR reads, TCRdb lists one record per CDR3 protein. Of about 900,000 distinct CDR3 sequences in the sample, about 29% were seen once. This clonotype was picked up a small number of times. J is TRBJ2-3 and V is TRBV5-1; D is unresolved. Sample: PBMCs, mostly from graft donor cells, taken 360 days after TCRalphabeta/CD19-depleted stem cell transplant. The sequence was collected from a boy under three years old who had a stem cell transplant for SCID, so the T cells may come from the graft donor. The CDR3 spells CASSLTALDTQYF. Written as DNA, the CDR3 is TGCGCCAGCAGCTTGACGGCTTTAGATACGCAGTATTTT.